This TCR beta chain was retrieved from a study of cytomegalovirus exposure and HLA in healthy donors. Overall study results and limits: Most TCR sequences were seen very rarely across donors, but some public TCRs occurred in many. Analyzed later, association rates of TCRs varied across HLA loci, with DRB1 most and HLA-C fewest. Indistinguishability led to the exclusion of some V segments, TRBV6-2 and TRBV6-3 included.

Researchers ran the PCR with 60 Vbeta and 13 Jbeta primers. The repertoire was sequenced with immunoSEQ multiplex PCR; TCRdb's copy has only in-frame clones and lacks some. Of 130,000 or so clones in the sample, just under 75% were seen once. With regard to this clone: Its antigen is not known. No DNA is shown, since the ends of the CDR3 on it are uncertain; the CDR3 is the one TCRdb lists.

Inclusive of both ends, the CDR3 amounts to 17 amino acids. CDR1 and CDR2 from the germline V gene are SNHLY and FYNNEI. The V call is TRBV2, the J call TRBJ1-3; TRBD1 is the table's D call, not checked against the DNA. Sequenced material: PBMCs. This clonotype originated in a man aged 35 to 55 in good health and CMV-seropositive. The CDR3: CASSEIRARDSGNTIYF.